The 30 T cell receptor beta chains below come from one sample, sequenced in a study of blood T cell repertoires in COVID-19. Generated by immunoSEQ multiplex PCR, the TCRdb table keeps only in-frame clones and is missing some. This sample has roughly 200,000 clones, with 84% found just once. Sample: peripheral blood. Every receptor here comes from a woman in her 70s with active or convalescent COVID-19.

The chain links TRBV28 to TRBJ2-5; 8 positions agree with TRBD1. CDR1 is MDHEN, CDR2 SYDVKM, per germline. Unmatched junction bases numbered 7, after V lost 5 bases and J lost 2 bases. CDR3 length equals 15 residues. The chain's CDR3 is CASSTAGGFQETQYF. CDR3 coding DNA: TGTGCCAGCAGTACCGCAGGGGGCTTTCAAGAGACCCAGTACTTC.

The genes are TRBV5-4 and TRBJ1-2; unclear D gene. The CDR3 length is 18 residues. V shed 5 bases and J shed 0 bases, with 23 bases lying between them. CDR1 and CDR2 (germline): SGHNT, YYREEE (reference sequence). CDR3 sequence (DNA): TGTGCCAGCAGTCCCTCTGGGCCTTATAGGGAGTCTAACTATGGCTACACCTTC. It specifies CASSPSGPYRESNYGYTF.

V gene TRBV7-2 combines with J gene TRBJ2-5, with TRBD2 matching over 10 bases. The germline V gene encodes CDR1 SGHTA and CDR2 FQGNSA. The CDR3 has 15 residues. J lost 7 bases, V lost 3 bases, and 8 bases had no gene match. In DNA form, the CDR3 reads TGTGCCAGCAGCTTCCTAGCGGGGGCAAGGGGGACCCAGTACTTC. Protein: CASSFLAGARGTQYF.

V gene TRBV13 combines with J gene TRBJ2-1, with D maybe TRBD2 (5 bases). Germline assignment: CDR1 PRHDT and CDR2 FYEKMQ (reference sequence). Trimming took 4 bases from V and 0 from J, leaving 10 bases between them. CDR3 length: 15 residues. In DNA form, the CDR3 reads TGTGCCAGCAGCTATCAGCGGAGCTCCTACAATGAGCAGTTCTTC. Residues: CASSYQRSSYNEQFF.

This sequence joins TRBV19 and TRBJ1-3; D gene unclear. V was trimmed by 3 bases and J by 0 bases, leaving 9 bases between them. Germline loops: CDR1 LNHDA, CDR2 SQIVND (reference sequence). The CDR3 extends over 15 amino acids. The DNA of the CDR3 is TGTGCCAGTAGTATGGGAGGAGTCTCTGGAAACACCATATATTTT. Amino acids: CASSMGGVSGNTIYF.

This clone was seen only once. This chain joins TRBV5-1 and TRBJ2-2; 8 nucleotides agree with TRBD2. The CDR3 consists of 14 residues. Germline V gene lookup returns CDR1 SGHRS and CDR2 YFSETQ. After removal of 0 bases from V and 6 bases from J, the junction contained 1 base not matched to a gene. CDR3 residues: CASSLVAGPGELFF. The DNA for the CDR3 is TGCGCCAGCAGCTTGGTAGCGGGACCCGGGGAGCTGTTTTTT.

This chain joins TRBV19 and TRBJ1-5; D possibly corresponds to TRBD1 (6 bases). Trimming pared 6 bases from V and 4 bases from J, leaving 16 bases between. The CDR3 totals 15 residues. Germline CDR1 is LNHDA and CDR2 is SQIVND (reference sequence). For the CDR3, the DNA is TGTGCCAGTAGATGGAGGACAGACTATAATCAGCCCCAGCATTTT. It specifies CASRWRTDYNQPQHF.

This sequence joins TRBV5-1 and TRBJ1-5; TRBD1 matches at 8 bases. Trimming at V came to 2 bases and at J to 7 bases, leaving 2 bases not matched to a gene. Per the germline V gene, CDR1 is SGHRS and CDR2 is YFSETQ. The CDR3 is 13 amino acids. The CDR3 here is CASSLHRGQPQHF. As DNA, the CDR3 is TGCGCCAGCAGCTTACACAGGGGGCAGCCCCAGCATTTT.

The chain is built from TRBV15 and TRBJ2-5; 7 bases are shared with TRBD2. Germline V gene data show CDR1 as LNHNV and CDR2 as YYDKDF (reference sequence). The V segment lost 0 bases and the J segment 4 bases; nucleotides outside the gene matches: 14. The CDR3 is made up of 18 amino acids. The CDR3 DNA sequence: TGTGCCACCAGCAGAGATTTGCTAGCGGAACTTAAGGGAGAGACCCAGTACTTC. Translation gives CATSRDLLAELKGETQYF.

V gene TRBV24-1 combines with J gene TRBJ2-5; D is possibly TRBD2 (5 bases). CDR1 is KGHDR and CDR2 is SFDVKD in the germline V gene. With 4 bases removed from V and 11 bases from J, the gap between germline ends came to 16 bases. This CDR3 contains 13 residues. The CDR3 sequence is CATSDRGLGMQYF. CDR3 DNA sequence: TGTGCCACCAGTGACCGAGGGTTGGGGATGCAGTACTTC.

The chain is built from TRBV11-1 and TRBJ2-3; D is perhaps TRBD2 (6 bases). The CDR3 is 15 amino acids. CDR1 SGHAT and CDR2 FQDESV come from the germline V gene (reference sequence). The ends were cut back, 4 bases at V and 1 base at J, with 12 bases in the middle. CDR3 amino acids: CASSWLQRGTDTQYF. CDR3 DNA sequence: TGTGCCAGCAGCTGGCTCCAGCGGGGCACAGATACGCAGTATTTT.

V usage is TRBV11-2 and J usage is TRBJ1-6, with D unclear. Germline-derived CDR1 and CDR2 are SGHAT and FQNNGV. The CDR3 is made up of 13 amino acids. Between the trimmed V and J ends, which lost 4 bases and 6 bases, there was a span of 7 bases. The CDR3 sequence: CASSSNSNSPLHF. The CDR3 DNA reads TGTGCCAGCAGCTCGAACAGTAATTCACCCCTCCACTTT.

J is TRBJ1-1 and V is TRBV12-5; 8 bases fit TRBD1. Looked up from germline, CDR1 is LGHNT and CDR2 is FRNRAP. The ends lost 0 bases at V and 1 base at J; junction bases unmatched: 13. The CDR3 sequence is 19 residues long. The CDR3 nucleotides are TGTGCTAGTGGTTTGGTACCAAAGGACAGGGCTGTTAGGAACACTGAAGCTTTCTTT. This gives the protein CASGLVPKDRAVRNTEAFF.

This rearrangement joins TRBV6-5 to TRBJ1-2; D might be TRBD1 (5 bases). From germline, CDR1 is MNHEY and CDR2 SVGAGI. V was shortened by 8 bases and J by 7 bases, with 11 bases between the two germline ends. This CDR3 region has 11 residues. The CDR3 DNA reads TGTGCCAGCCTCTCGGGGGGTGGCTACACCTTC. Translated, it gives CASLSGGGYTF.

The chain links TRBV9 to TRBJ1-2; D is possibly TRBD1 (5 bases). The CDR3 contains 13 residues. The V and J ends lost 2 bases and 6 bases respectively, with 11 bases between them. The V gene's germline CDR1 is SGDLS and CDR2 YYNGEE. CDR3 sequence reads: CASSVRQLNGYTF. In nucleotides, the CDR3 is TGTGCCAGCAGCGTCCGACAGCTAAATGGCTACACCTTC.

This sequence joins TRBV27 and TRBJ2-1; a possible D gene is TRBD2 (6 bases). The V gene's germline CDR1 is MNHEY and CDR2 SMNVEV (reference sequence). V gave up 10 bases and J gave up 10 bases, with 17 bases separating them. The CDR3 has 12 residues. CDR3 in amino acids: CATSTTSREQFF. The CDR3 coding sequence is TGTGCCACTTCCACGACTAGTCGGGAGCAGTTCTTC.

CDR3 DNA: TGTGCCAGCGGGGGAAGACTAGCGGGAGGCGGAGATACGCAGTATTTT. The encoded protein is CASGGRLAGGGDTQYF. The chain is built from TRBV2 and TRBJ2-3, with 13 bases lining up with TRBD2. J lost 5 bases, V lost 8 bases, and 10 bases had no gene match. CDR1 SNHLY and CDR2 FYNNEI come from the germline V gene. This CDR3 region has 16 residues.

CDR3 nucleotide sequence: TGCGCCTTCAGCGGGGGTAGGGCTCCCAGAACCGGGGAGCTGTTTTTT. It codes for CAFSGGRAPRTGELFF. J is TRBJ2-2 and V is TRBV23-1; 8 positions match TRBD2. TRBV23-1 belongs to the ORF category, with a function that is uncertain. This CDR3 is built from 16 residues. Trimming at V came to 11 bases and at J to 5 bases, leaving 16 bases not matched to a gene.

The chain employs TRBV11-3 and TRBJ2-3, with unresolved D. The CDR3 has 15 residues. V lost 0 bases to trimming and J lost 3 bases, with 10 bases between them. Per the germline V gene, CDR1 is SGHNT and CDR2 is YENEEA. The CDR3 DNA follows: TGTGCCAGCAGCTTAGATGGTGCCCTAACAGATACGCAGTATTTT. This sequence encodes CASSLDGALTDTQYF. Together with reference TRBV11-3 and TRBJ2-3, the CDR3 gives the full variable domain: EAGVVQSPRYKIIEKKQPVAFWCNPISGHNTLYWYLQNLGQGPELLIRYENEEAVDDSQLPKDRFSAERLKGVDSTLKIQPAELGDSAVYLCASSLDGALTDTQYFGPGTRLTVL.

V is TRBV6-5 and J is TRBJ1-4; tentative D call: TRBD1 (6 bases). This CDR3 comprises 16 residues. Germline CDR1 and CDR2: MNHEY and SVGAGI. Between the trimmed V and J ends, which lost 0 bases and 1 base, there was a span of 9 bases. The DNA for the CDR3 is TGTGCCAGCAGTTACTCAAACAGGGTAACTAATGAAAAACTGTTTTTT. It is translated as CASSYSNRVTNEKLFF.

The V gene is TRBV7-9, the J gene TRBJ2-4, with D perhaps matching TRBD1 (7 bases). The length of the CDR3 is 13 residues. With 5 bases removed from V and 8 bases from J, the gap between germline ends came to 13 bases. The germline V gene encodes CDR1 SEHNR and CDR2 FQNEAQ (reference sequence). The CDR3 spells CASSPGGSYIQYF. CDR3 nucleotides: TGTGCCAGCAGCCCAGGGGGGTCGTACATTCAGTACTTC.

CDR3 in DNA: TGTGCCAGTAGTTTCCGGACAGGGAGGACTGAAGCTTTCTTT. As protein: CASSFRTGRTEAFF. This sequence joins TRBV19 and TRBJ1-1; TRBD1 matches 8 bases. The ends lost 5 bases at V and 5 bases at J; junction bases unmatched: 7. The CDR3 loop spans 14 amino acids. Germline V lookup: CDR1 LNHDA, CDR2 SQIVND (reference sequence).

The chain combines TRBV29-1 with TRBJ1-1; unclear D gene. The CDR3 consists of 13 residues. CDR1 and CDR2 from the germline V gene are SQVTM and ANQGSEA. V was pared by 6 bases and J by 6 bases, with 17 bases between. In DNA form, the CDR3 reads TGCAGCGTGGAGGAGAGAGACTGGGCTGAAGCTTTCTTT. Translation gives CSVEERDWAEAFF. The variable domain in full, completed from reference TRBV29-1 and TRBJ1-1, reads SAVISQKPSRDICQRGTSLTIQCQVDSQVTMMFWYRQQPGQSLTLIATANQGSEATYESGFVIDKFPISRPNLTFSTLTVSNMSPEDSSIYLCSVEERDWAEAFFGQGTRLTVV.

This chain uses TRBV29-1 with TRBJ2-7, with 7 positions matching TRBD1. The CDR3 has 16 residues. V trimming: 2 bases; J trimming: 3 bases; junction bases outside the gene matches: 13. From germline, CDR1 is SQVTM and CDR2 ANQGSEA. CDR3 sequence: CSVEIPTTGYDYEQYF. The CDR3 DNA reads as TGCAGCGTTGAAATCCCTACGACAGGGTATGACTACGAGCAGTACTTC.

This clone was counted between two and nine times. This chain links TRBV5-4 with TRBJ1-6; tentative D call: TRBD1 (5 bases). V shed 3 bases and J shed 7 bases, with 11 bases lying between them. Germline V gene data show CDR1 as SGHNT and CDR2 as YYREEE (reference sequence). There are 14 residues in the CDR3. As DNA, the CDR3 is TGTGCCAGCAGCTCCTCAGGGTTAAATTCACCCCTCCACTTT. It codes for CASSSSGLNSPLHF.

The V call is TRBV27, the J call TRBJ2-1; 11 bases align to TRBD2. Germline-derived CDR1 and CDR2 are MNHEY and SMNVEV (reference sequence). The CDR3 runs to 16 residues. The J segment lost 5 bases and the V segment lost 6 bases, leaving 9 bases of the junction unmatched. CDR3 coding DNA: TGTGCCAGCAGGACCCTCCCTAGCGGGAGGAACAATGAGCAGTTCTTC. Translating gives CASRTLPSGRNNEQFF.

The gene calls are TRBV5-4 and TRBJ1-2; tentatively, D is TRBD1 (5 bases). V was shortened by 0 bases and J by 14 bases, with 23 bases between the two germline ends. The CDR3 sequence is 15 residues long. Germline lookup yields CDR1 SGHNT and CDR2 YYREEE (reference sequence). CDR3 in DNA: TGTGCCAGCAGCTTGGGACCTCCAGGGATTCCCTCTTGGACCTTC. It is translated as CASSLGPPGIPSWTF.

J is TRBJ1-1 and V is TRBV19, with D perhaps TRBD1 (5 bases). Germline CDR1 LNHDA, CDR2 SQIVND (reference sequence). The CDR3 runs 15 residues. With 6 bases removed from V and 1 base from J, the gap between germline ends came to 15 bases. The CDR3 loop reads CASSPTPRANTEAFF. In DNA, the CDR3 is TGTGCCAGTAGCCCGACCCCCAGGGCGAACACTGAAGCTTTCTTT.

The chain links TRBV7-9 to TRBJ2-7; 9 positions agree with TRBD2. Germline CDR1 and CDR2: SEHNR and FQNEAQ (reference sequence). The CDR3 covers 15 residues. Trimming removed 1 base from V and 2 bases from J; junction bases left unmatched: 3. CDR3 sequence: CASSLGSGSTYEQYF. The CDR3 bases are TGTGCCAGCAGCTTAGGTAGCGGGAGTACCTACGAGCAGTACTTC.

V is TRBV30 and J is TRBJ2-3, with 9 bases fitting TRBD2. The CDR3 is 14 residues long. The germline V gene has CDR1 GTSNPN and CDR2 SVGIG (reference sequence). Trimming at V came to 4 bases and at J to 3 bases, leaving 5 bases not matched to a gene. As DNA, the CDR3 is TGTGCCTGGATCGGACTAGCGCTAACAGATACGCAGTATTTT. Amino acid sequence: CAWIGLALTDTQYF.